This T cell receptor beta chain was found in a study of shared clonotypes between healthy human individuals. On this clone itself: Its antigen remains unknown.

V was pared by 7 bases and J by 3 bases, with 12 bases between. Germline V lookup: CDR1 ENHRY, CDR2 SYGVKD. The CDR3 length is 14 residues. Study-level results: Some clonotypes were shared by all four sorted-subset donors, while others were not shared. The non-shared ones had lower generation probabilities than the shared ones. Only blood samples were collected, and tissue repertoires likely differ.

Only in-frame clones appear in the TCRdb table, and some are missing; sequencing was by immunoSEQ multiplex PCR. The repertoire holds about 2.3 million clones, with about nine tenths as singletons. None of the donors, who were healthy HIV-negative adults, had recently had acute infections or vaccinations. Within Nashville, Tennessee resided all donors, each a Caucasian adult. This receptor was taken from a man between 18 and 29 years old in good health. Some clones in this sample may be carry-over from other donors' samples. What was sequenced was naive CD4+ T cells from PBMCs. Subset in this sample: CD45RA+ positively selected. The chain carries TRBV10-3 and TRBJ2-2; D is tentatively TRBD1 or TRBD2 (6 bases each). The CDR3 loop reads CAIKGGTYTGELFF. The CDR3 DNA reads as TGTGCCATCAAAGGGGGGACATACACCGGGGAGCTGTTTTTT.